This TCR beta chain was sequenced for a study of T cell responses to AZD1222 COVID-19 vaccine. General study findings and limits: At 160-218 and 743-854, vaccine-associated CD4 TCRs were dominant, and they spanned spike. The study reported that nearly half of spike-specific TCRs target unmutated variant regions.

The CDR3 is made up of 16 amino acids. Trimming shortened V by 2 bases and J by 0 bases, and 11 bases separated the two germline ends. Per the germline V gene, CDR1 is MNHNS and CDR2 is SASEGT. This clone was recorded only once. Its target is unknown. Some clones are missing from TCRdb's copy, which holds only in-frame ones; the method was immunoSEQ multiplex PCR. In the table there are about 85,000 clones, roughly 89% of which are singletons. The clonotype originates from an adult in good health. The V and J genes are TRBV6-1 and TRBJ2-4; D is unresolved. Sequenced here: peripheral blood, sampled on day 0 of AZD1222 vaccination. The CDR3 is CASSEQVNLAKNIQYF. CDR3 coding DNA: TGTGCCAGCAGTGAACAGGTGAACCTAGCCAAAAACATTCAGTACTTC.